The 24 T cell receptor beta chains below come from one sample, sequenced in a study of cytomegalovirus exposure and HLA in healthy donors. Both 60 Vbeta primers and 13 Jbeta primers went into the PCR. Clones were read by immunoSEQ multiplex PCR, and TCRdb kept only the in-frame ones, dropping some. The sample has around 130,000 clones; 77% are singletons. Sequencing used PBMCs. The receptors originated from a woman aged 55-70 years in good health and CMV-seronegative.

The sample holds one count of this clone. The V and J genes are TRBV6-5 and TRBJ1-2; a weak D match, TRBD1 (6 bases). CDR1 and CDR2 (germline): MNHEY, SVGAGI. Between the trimmed V and J ends, which lost 2 bases and 2 bases, there was a span of 9 bases. There are 14 residues in the CDR3. CDR3 residues: CASSYRQGNYGYTF. The CDR3 nucleotides read TGTGCCAGCAGTTACCGGCAGGGGAACTATGGCTACACCTTC.

V and J are TRBV2 and TRBJ2-7; D might be TRBD2 (7 bases). V was clipped by 6 bases and J by 3 bases, with 15 bases between them. Germline CDR1 is SNHLY and CDR2 is FYNNEI. There are 14 residues in the CDR3. The CDR3 reads CASRAGGHFYEQYF. Here the CDR3 DNA reads TGTGCCAGCAGGGCCGGGGGGCACTTCTACGAGCAGTACTTC.

The rearrangement joins TRBV7-9 to TRBJ1-2; no firm D call. Germline V gene sequence: CDR1 SEHNR, CDR2 FQNEAQ (reference sequence). V shed 5 bases and J shed 4 bases, with 14 bases lying between them. The CDR3 extends over 14 amino acids. CDR3 protein: CASSPTQRGYGYTF. The DNA of the CDR3 is TGTGCCAGCAGCCCAACTCAGAGAGGCTATGGCTACACCTTC. Using reference TRBV7-9 and TRBJ1-2 for the parts outside the CDR3, the full variable domain is DTGVSQNPRHKITKRGQNVTFRCDPISEHNRLYWYRQTLGQGPEFLTYFQNEAQLEKSRLLSDRFSAERPKGSFSTLEIQRTEQGDSAMYLCASSPTQRGYGYTFGSGTRLTVV.

This clone occurred a few times. The V and J genes are TRBV5-1 and TRBJ2-4; D may be TRBD1 (6 bases). The CDR3 spans 15 residues. V was shortened by 0 bases and J by 3 bases, with 10 bases between the two germline ends. Per germline, CDR1 SGHRS and CDR2 YFSETQ. The CDR3 spells CASSLVVQGKNIQYF. The DNA of the CDR3 is TGCGCCAGCAGCTTGGTAGTACAGGGCAAAAACATTCAGTACTTC.

The table lists this clone with a few counts. Other DNA variants within this sample encode the same CDR3. The chain combines TRBV15 with TRBJ2-3; D unresolved. V gave up 1 base and J gave up 6 bases, with 5 bases separating them. CDR3 length equals 12 residues. Germline V gene lookup returns CDR1 LNHNV and CDR2 YYDKDF (reference sequence). The CDR3 loop reads CATSRGRDTQYF. The CDR3 DNA sequence: TGTGCCACCAGCAGAGGGCGGGATACGCAGTATTTT.

CDR3 loop: CASRPTGNNQPQHF. The CDR3, as DNA: TGTGCCAGCAGACCTACAGGGAACAATCAGCCCCAGCATTTT. The rearrangement links TRBV6-5 to TRBJ1-5, with D perhaps matching TRBD1 (6 bases). In germline, CDR1 is MNHEY, CDR2 SVGAGI. The V end was cut by 6 bases, the J end by 3 bases, with 12 bases between. This CDR3 has 14 amino acids.

The chain combines TRBV29-1 with TRBJ1-1, with D maybe TRBD1 (5 bases). V lost 5 bases to trimming and J lost 4 bases, with 17 bases between them. Germline V gives CDR1 SQVTM, CDR2 ANQGSEA. The CDR3 is 14 residues long. For the CDR3, the DNA is TGCAGCGTTCTAGTGGGGGGTCTGAGCACTGAAGCTTTCTTT. Its translation: CSVLVGGLSTEAFF. The variable domain in full, with the rest retrieved from reference TRBV29-1 and TRBJ1-1, is SAVISQKPSRDICQRGTSLTIQCQVDSQVTMMFWYRQQPGQSLTLIATANQGSEATYESGFVIDKFPISRPNLTFSTLTVSNMSPEDSSIYLCSVLVGGLSTEAFFGQGTRLTVV.

This clone was recorded once. This sequence joins TRBV7-2 and TRBJ2-5; 11 bases map to TRBD2. The J call may be wrong; the DNA end is better matched by TRBJ2-7. In germline, CDR1 is SGHTA, CDR2 FQGNSA. This CDR3 is built from 16 residues. The CDR3 nucleotides read TGTGCCAGCAGCTTAGGGGTAGCGGGAGGGGGGTACGAGCAGTACTTC. This codes for CASSLGVAGGGYEQYF.

V and J are TRBV2 and TRBJ1-5, with D perhaps matching TRBD1 (5 bases). The ends were cut back, 6 bases at V and 0 bases at J, with 9 bases in the middle. The CDR3 covers 14 residues. Germline loops: CDR1 SNHLY, CDR2 FYNNEI. The CDR3 region has the DNA TGTGCCAGCAGGGCAGGGTATAGCAATCAGCCCCAGCATTTT. Encoded protein: CASRAGYSNQPQHF.

V is TRBV6-1 and J is TRBJ1-2; D remains ambiguous. Between the trimmed V and J ends, which lost 1 base and 4 bases, there was a span of 10 bases. The CDR3 is 14 amino acids. Per the germline V gene, CDR1 is MNHNS and CDR2 is SASEGT. This chain's CDR3 is CASSEDVLSYGYTF. CDR3 DNA: TGTGCCAGCAGTGAAGATGTCCTTTCCTATGGCTACACCTTC.

The chain combines TRBV11-2 with TRBJ1-2; D is unclear. V lost 0 bases, J lost 2 bases, and 10 bases lay in between. Per the germline V gene, CDR1 is SGHAT and CDR2 is FQNNGV. CDR3 length: 15 residues. CDR3 coding DNA: TGTGCCAGCAGCTTAGATCTGAACAGAAACTATGGCTACACCTTC. Residues: CASSLDLNRNYGYTF.

This clone has just a few counts. The rearrangement uses TRBV19 and TRBJ1-4; TRBD1 is a possible D gene (6 bases). The V end was cut by 5 bases, the J end by 8 bases, with 12 bases between. Germline CDR1 is LNHDA and CDR2 is SQIVND (reference sequence). This CDR3 comprises 13 residues. Here the CDR3 DNA reads TGTGCCAGTAGTTACAGGGTGGACGAAAAACTGTTTTTT. This sequence encodes CASSYRVDEKLFF.

The chain is built from TRBV2 and TRBJ1-5; D is uncertain. The length of the CDR3 is 16 residues. Trimming took 2 bases from V and 1 from J, leaving 12 bases between them. Germline V CDR1 and CDR2: SNHLY, FYNNEI. CDR3 DNA sequence: TGTGCCAGCAGTGAAACGGAGGCAGGCAGCAATCAGCCCCAGCATTTT. It encodes CASSETEAGSNQPQHF.

This clone was seen more than once but under ten times. The chain is built from TRBV5-4 and TRBJ2-5, with TRBD2 as a possible D gene (6 bases). Per germline, CDR1 SGHNT and CDR2 YYREEE (reference sequence). Trimming took off 0 bases at V and 4 bases at J, with 16 bases between the two ends. The CDR3 runs to 16 residues. The CDR3, as DNA: TGTGCCAGCAGCTTGGCCTTCGCGGGGAGCGGAGAGACCCAGTACTTC. This gives the protein CASSLAFAGSGETQYF.

V and J are TRBV28 and TRBJ2-1; 10 bases are a match to TRBD2. V was pared by 6 bases and J by 1 base, with 3 bases of the junction left unmatched. This CDR3 is 15 amino acids long. Germline V CDR1 and CDR2: MDHEN, SYDVKM. The CDR3 sequence: CASRPLAGSYNEQFF. CDR3 bases: TGTGCCAGCAGGCCACTAGCGGGGTCCTACAATGAGCAGTTCTTC.

The chain links TRBV10-2 to TRBJ1-6; TRBD1 agrees at 8 bases. V gave up 4 bases and J gave up 0 bases; unmatched junction bases: 11. CDR1 is WSHSY and CDR2 is SAAADI in the germline V gene. The CDR3 length is 19 residues. CDR3 nucleotide sequence: TGCGCCAGCAGTGCAGTCGGGACAGGCTTGAGCTCCTATAATTCACCCCTCCACTTT. Translation gives CASSAVGTGLSSYNSPLHF.

V gene TRBV6-1 combines with J gene TRBJ2-7, with D possibly matching TRBD2 (5 bases). V was pared by 6 bases and J by 3 bases, with 12 bases between. This CDR3 region has 13 residues. The V gene's germline CDR1 is MNHNS and CDR2 SASEGT. The CDR3 nucleotides are TGTGCCAGCAGGGGGAGTTTCGTCTACGAGCAGTACTTC. It specifies CASRGSFVYEQYF.

V usage is TRBV5-1 and J usage is TRBJ2-1, with TRBD1 matching over 8 bases. Losses at the gene ends were 0 bases for V and 7 bases for J; bases not matched to a gene: 6. From germline, CDR1 is SGHRS and CDR2 YFSETQ. This CDR3 is built from 15 residues. This chain's CDR3 is CASSLVRQGSNEQFF. The DNA of the CDR3 is TGCGCCAGCAGCTTGGTGCGACAGGGGTCTAATGAGCAGTTCTTC.

This clone has more than one count but fewer than ten. The chain combines TRBV2 with TRBJ2-1, with D uncertain. Germline loops: CDR1 SNHLY, CDR2 FYNNEI. CDR3 length: 14 amino acids. V was trimmed by 3 bases and J by 0 bases, leaving 6 bases between them. CDR3 sequence (DNA): TGTGCCAGCAGTGACAGAAGCTCCTACAATGAGCAGTTCTTC. It specifies CASSDRSSYNEQFF.

This sequence joins TRBV5-1 and TRBJ2-7; possibly TRBD1 for D (5 bases). CDR1 is SGHRS and CDR2 is YFSETQ in the germline V gene. Deletions cut 1 base from V and 0 bases from J, with 8 bases between. This CDR3 comprises 14 residues. Here the CDR3 DNA reads TGCGCCAGCAGCTTGACAGGCAGCTCCTACGAGCAGTACTTC. Protein: CASSLTGSSYEQYF.

The gene calls are TRBV4-1 and TRBJ1-5; D unclear. Germline CDR1 reads MGHRA; CDR2 reads YSYEKL. This CDR3 has 19 residues. V gave up 0 bases and J gave up 2 bases, with 20 bases separating them. DNA of the CDR3: TGCGCCAGCAGCCAAGATTTGGATCTTAGGAGTATAGGCAATCAGCCCCAGCATTTT. Its protein is CASSQDLDLRSIGNQPQHF.

This clone was counted between two and nine times. The J gene is TRBJ2-7, the V gene TRBV27; 13 nucleotides match TRBD2. The V and J ends lost 6 bases and 6 bases, in that order; junction bases with no gene match: 8. Germline V gene data show CDR1 as MNHEY and CDR2 as SMNVEV (reference sequence). The CDR3 spans 15 residues. CDR3 nucleotide sequence: TGTGCCAGCAGACCTTGGACTAGCGGGGGAGGCGAGCAGTACTTC. Translated: CASRPWTSGGGEQYF.

The CDR3 spells CSVGGGINQPQHF. The CDR3, as DNA: TGCAGCGTTGGCGGGGGCATCAATCAGCCCCAGCATTTT. The V gene is TRBV29-1, the J gene TRBJ1-5; a possible D gene is TRBD1 (6 bases). Germline CDR1 reads SQVTM; CDR2 reads ANQGSEA. Trimming pared 4 bases from V and 3 bases from J, leaving 10 bases between. CDR3 length: 13 residues.

The chain has TRBV6-6 and TRBJ2-2; TRBD2 is a possible D gene (5 bases). V lost 5 bases and J lost 5, with 6 bases in between. Germline V lookup: CDR1 MNHNY, CDR2 SVGAGI (reference sequence). CDR3 length: 12 amino acids. CDR3 protein: CASSTRTGELFF. The CDR3 DNA follows: TGTGCCAGCAGTACTAGGACCGGGGAGCTGTTTTTT.